In its sample, the clone carrying this T cell receptor beta chain was seen many times. Its antigen is undetermined. This record belongs to a study of T-cell reconstitution after alpha-beta-depleted transplantation in children. Findings of the study overall: Some patients showed high day-60 TCRbeta diversity, which derived from surviving recipient T cells and thymic progenitors. Diversity and T-cell counts at one year after transplant derived mostly from new T cells. Alpha-beta T cells about two months after transplant reportedly derived from several hundred expanded graft clones.

Library preparation (for TCRbeta) was performed with unique molecular identifiers. TCRdb re-called the PCR reads with MiXCR, one entry per CDR3 protein. Of 200,000 to 300,000 distinct CDR3 sequences listed, around 7.8% are singletons. This CDR3 comprises 13 residues. Looked up from germline, CDR1 is MNHEY and CDR2 is SMNVEV (reference sequence). The V end lost 3 bases, the J end lost 0 bases, and 3 bases lay between the germline ends. The receptor was isolated from a male patient aged 10-17 years who had a stem cell transplant for acute lymphoblastic leukemia, so the T cells may come from the graft donor. This sequence joins TRBV27 and TRBJ2-1; no definite D call. Sequenced here: PBMCs, mostly from graft donor cells, sampled 180 days after TCRalphabeta/CD19-depleted stem cell transplant. CDR3 sequence reads: CASSFSSYNEQFF. In DNA, the CDR3 is TGTGCCAGCAGTTTTAGCTCCTACAATGAGCAGTTCTTC.